What follows are 32 T cell receptor beta chains derived from one specimen sequenced in a study of blood T cell repertoires in COVID-19. Sequencing used immunoSEQ multiplex PCR; TCRdb keeps in-frame clones, though not all of them. Found here are about 200,000 clones, around nine tenths of them singletons; the top ten hold over 2.5%. Sequencing was done on a sample of peripheral blood. These receptors came from a man aged 55 to 70 with acute or convalescent COVID-19.

V usage is TRBV6-5 and J usage is TRBJ1-4, with 10 bases matching TRBD1. Germline CDR1 and CDR2: MNHEY and SVGAGI. This CDR3 comprises 14 residues. The junction had 6 bases not matched to a gene; V was cut back by 6 bases and J by 8 bases. The CDR3 sequence is CASSSGTGEEKLFF. CDR3 in DNA: TGTGCCAGCAGCTCCGGGACAGGGGAAGAAAAACTGTTTTTT.

V gene TRBV9 combines with J gene TRBJ2-7; 7 bases are a match to TRBD1. Losses at the gene ends were 3 bases for V and 6 bases for J; bases not matched to a gene: 3. The CDR3 is 12 residues long. Germline V gives CDR1 SGDLS, CDR2 YYNGEE. The CDR3 region has the DNA TGTGCCAGCAGCGGACAGGGTGGCGAGCAGTACTTC. Translating it yields CASSGQGGEQYF.

The rearrangement uses TRBV14 and TRBJ1-3; D possibly corresponds to TRBD1 (6 bases). The germline gives CDR1 SGHDN, CDR2 FVKESK. The V end lost 2 bases, the J end lost 7 bases, and 15 bases lay between the germline ends. The CDR3 has 15 amino acids. Written as DNA, the CDR3 is TGTGCCAGCAGCCAATTTCAGGGGAAGGAGAACACCATATATTTT. This encodes CASSQFQGKENTIYF.

V is TRBV10-3 and J is TRBJ1-6; 9 nucleotides line up with TRBD1. Germline assignment: CDR1 ENHRY and CDR2 SYGVKD. This CDR3 spans 16 amino acids. The V segment lost 6 bases and the J segment 3 bases; nucleotides outside the gene matches: 6. The CDR3 bases are TGTGCCATCAGCCCGGACAGGGGCAACTATAATTCACCCCTCCACTTT. Translation: CAISPDRGNYNSPLHF.

This sequence joins TRBV7-7 and TRBJ2-2; D is possibly TRBD2 (6 bases). CDR1 SSHAT and CDR2 FNYEAQ come from the germline V gene (reference sequence). Between the trimmed V and J ends, which lost 1 base and 5 bases, there was a span of 11 bases. CDR3 length: 15 residues. The CDR3 DNA sequence: TGTGCCAGCAGCTTAGAACGGGCGGGGACCGGGGAGCTGTTTTTT. It encodes CASSLERAGTGELFF.

The rearrangement links TRBV2 to TRBJ2-3; 10 bases are a match to TRBD1. This CDR3 is 15 amino acids long. V trimming: 1 base; J trimming: 5 bases; junction bases outside the gene matches: 3. The germline CDR1 and CDR2 sequences are SNHLY and FYNNEI. CDR3 loop: CASSEERTGGDTQYF. CDR3 sequence (DNA): TGTGCCAGCAGTGAAGAGAGGACAGGGGGAGATACGCAGTATTTT.

The V and J genes are TRBV25-1 and TRBJ2-7; 8 bases are a match to TRBD1. Germline V CDR1 and CDR2: MGHDK, SYGVNS. J was trimmed by 0 bases and V by 8 bases; bases with no gene match: 3. The CDR3 consists of 13 residues. The CDR3 nucleotides are TGTGCCAGCGGACAGGGTAGCTCCTACGAGCAGTACTTC. It is translated as CASGQGSSYEQYF.

This chain connects TRBV11-2 to TRBJ2-1; the D gene is possibly TRBD2 (6 bases). Deletions cut 0 bases from V and 2 bases from J, with 14 bases between. The CDR3 totals 17 residues. Germline V gives CDR1 SGHAT, CDR2 FQNNGV. The CDR3 loop is CASSLDGAGFTYNEQFF. CDR3 sequence (DNA): TGTGCCAGCAGCTTAGACGGGGCGGGGTTTACCTACAATGAGCAGTTCTTC.

This chain uses TRBV24-1 with TRBJ2-3; 8 bases match TRBD1. V lost 9 bases, J lost 5 bases, and 12 bases stayed unmatched. Germline assignment: CDR1 KGHDR and CDR2 SFDVKD. This CDR3 region has 15 residues. CDR3 coding DNA: TGTGCCACCGCGGGACAGGCTCTCAGGGGAGATACGCAGTATTTT. It is translated as CATAGQALRGDTQYF.

The CDR3 region is CASSQEGRGNGNTIYF. Written as DNA, the CDR3 is TGTGCCAGCAGCCAAGAGGGGCGCGGGAATGGAAACACCATATATTTT. The rearrangement links TRBV3-1 (or the pseudogene TRBV3-2) to TRBJ1-3; tentatively, D is TRBD1 (5 bases). Per the germline V gene, CDR1 is LGHDT and CDR2 is YNNKEL (reference sequence). The length of the CDR3 is 16 residues. V gave up 0 bases and J gave up 3 bases, with 12 bases separating them.

The chain combines TRBV5-6 with TRBJ2-5; D is perhaps TRBD2 (6 bases). Per germline, CDR1 SGHDT and CDR2 YYEEEE. This CDR3 spans 15 amino acids. The V end was cut by 4 bases, the J end by 2 bases, with 15 bases between. The CDR3 is CASSNGRVRQETQYF. The CDR3 DNA sequence: TGTGCCAGCAGCAACGGGAGAGTCCGTCAAGAGACCCAGTACTTC.

This clone has only a few counts. The chain combines TRBV3-1 (or the pseudogene TRBV3-2) with TRBJ1-5, with D maybe TRBD1 (5 bases). This CDR3 region has 14 residues. V was pared by 1 base and J by 6 bases, with 10 bases between. CDR1 is LGHDT and CDR2 is YNNKEL in the germline V gene (reference sequence). As DNA, the CDR3 is TGTGCCAGCAGCCAAGGTCTTAGGGGTCAGCCCCAGCATTTT. Its protein is CASSQGLRGQPQHF.

Note on this clone: The junction shows a germline mismatch at one end, possibly a read error. The chain is built from TRBV30 and TRBJ2-7; TRBD1 might be the D (6 bases). CDR1 is GTSNPN, CDR2 SVGIG, per germline (reference sequence). The CDR3 spans 14 residues. In DNA form, the CDR3 reads TGTGCCTGGAGTGTTGGACAGCGCTCCGACGAGCAGTACTTC. It specifies CAWSVGQRSDEQYF.

This clone was seen just once. V and J are TRBV24-1 and TRBJ2-3; 7 nucleotides match TRBD1. This CDR3 is 12 amino acids long. V dropped 8 bases and J dropped 3; count of bases not matched to a gene: 1. Germline V gene sequence: CDR1 KGHDR, CDR2 SFDVKD. As DNA, the CDR3 is TGTGCCACCAACAGGGGAACAGATACGCAGTATTTT. Protein sequence: CATNRGTDTQYF.

The table lists this clone with many counts. The V and J genes are TRBV7-3 and TRBJ2-3; 8 nucleotides align to TRBD2. Trimming at V came to 0 bases and at J to 0 bases, leaving 8 bases not matched to a gene. Germline V gene data show CDR1 as SGHTA and CDR2 as FQGTGA. The CDR3 covers 18 residues. The CDR3 DNA reads as TGTGCCAGCAGCTTAACGGCCGGGGGGGCCGGAAGCACAGATACGCAGTATTTT. Amino acid sequence: CASSLTAGGAGSTDTQYF. The whole variable domain, filled in from reference TRBV7-3 and TRBJ2-3, reads GAGVSQTPSNKVTEKGKYVELRCDPISGHTALYWYRQSLGQGPEFLIYFQGTGAADDSGLPNDRFFAVRPEGSVSTLKIQRTERGDSAVYLCASSLTAGGAGSTDTQYFGPGTRLTVL.

The chain uses TRBV19 and TRBJ2-5, with 9 bases matching TRBD2. The V gene end was trimmed by 5 bases and the J gene end by 5 bases; junction bases not matched to a gene: 12. The germline gives CDR1 LNHDA, CDR2 SQIVND (reference sequence). This CDR3 contains 16 residues. CDR3 sequence reads: CASSPWRAGGPETQYF. CDR3 in DNA: TGTGCCAGTAGTCCCTGGCGGGCGGGGGGGCCGGAGACCCAGTACTTC.

The V and J genes are TRBV6-5 and TRBJ2-2; the D gene is possibly TRBD1 (6 bases). The V gene lost 2 bases and the J gene lost 0 bases, with 10 bases spanning the gap. Germline CDR1 reads MNHEY; CDR2 reads SVGAGI. The CDR3 consists of 16 residues. The CDR3 region is CASSYGWTANTGELFF. CDR3 coding DNA: TGTGCCAGCAGTTACGGATGGACAGCGAACACCGGGGAGCTGTTTTTT.

This clone was seen just once. The chain has TRBV5-1 and TRBJ1-5, with TRBD1 identical over 7 bases. Losses at the gene ends were 3 bases for V and 5 bases for J; bases not matched to a gene: 5. Germline CDR1 reads SGHRS; CDR2 reads YFSETQ. The CDR3 has 14 amino acids. The CDR3 coding sequence is TGCGCCAGCAGCTCGCAGGGGGGTGATCAGCCCCAGCATTTT. Its translation is CASSSQGGDQPQHF.

For this clone: At one of its ends the junction is not consistent with the germline gene, which may arise from a read error. J is TRBJ1-1 and V is TRBV19; D is uncertain. This CDR3 has 13 residues. In germline, CDR1 is LNHDA, CDR2 SQIVND (reference sequence). CDR3 nucleotide sequence: TGTGCCAGTACGGAATGGGAGAACGCTGAAGCTTTCTTT. Residues: CASTEWENAEAFF.

There are a few counts of this clone. V is TRBV30 and J is TRBJ2-7; 14 positions match TRBD2. V gave up 3 bases and J gave up 6 bases; unmatched junction bases: 1. CDR1 and CDR2 from the germline V gene are GTSNPN and SVGIG (reference sequence). The CDR3 is made up of 13 amino acids. As DNA, the CDR3 is TGTGCCTGGAGGGGGACTAGCGGGGGCGAGCAGTACTTC. It encodes CAWRGTSGGEQYF.

The chain employs TRBV19 and TRBJ1-5; the D is unclear. The CDR3 has 15 residues. CDR1 LNHDA and CDR2 SQIVND come from the germline V gene (reference sequence). Between the trimmed V and J ends, which lost 6 bases and 0 bases, there was a span of 12 bases. The CDR3 bases are TGTGCCAGTAGCCTAGTCCCCCCTAGCAATCAGCCCCAGCATTTT. Its protein is CASSLVPPSNQPQHF.

Many counts were recorded for this clone. The chain carries TRBV13 and TRBJ1-3; no clear D gene. CDR3 length: 18 amino acids. The germline gives CDR1 PRHDT, CDR2 FYEKMQ (reference sequence). The germline V and J ends were trimmed by 1 base and 0 bases, with 16 bases remaining between them. The CDR3 coding sequence is TGTGCCAGCAGCTTAGAGGAGGCTCAGGATTACTCTGGAAACACCATATATTTT. Protein: CASSLEEAQDYSGNTIYF.

The genes are TRBV4-3 and TRBJ1-1, with 9 bases matching TRBD1. The CDR3 is 15 residues long. Per germline, CDR1 LGHNA and CDR2 YSLEER. Unmatched junction bases numbered 4, after V lost 0 bases and J lost 5 bases. This chain's CDR3 is CASSQDTGGPTEAFF. The CDR3 bases are TGCGCCAGCAGCCAAGATACAGGGGGCCCAACTGAAGCTTTCTTT.

CDR3 bases: TGTGCCAGCAGTGCCACCTCCGGACTAGCTGGGGAGACCCAGTACTTC. Translation: CASSATSGLAGETQYF. The chain combines TRBV6-2 or TRBV6-3 with TRBJ2-5, with 8 bases fitting TRBD2. The germline gives CDR1 MNHEY, CDR2 SVGEGT. The CDR3 covers 16 residues. The ends lost 5 bases at V and 5 bases at J; junction bases unmatched: 13.

The count of this clone is one. The CDR3, as DNA: TGCGCCAGCAGCTGGGGCTCTTCAGGGGGAGCTTTCTTT. It is translated as CASSWGSSGGAFF. The chain carries TRBV5-1 and TRBJ1-1, with 7 bases fitting TRBD1. From germline, CDR1 is SGHRS and CDR2 YFSETQ. Trimming at V came to 3 bases and at J to 10 bases, leaving 9 bases not matched to a gene. The CDR3 runs to 13 residues.

The chain combines TRBV24-1 with TRBJ1-5; D unclear. Germline loops: CDR1 KGHDR, CDR2 SFDVKD. The CDR3 loop spans 14 amino acids. Trimming removed 2 bases from V and 2 bases from J, with 6 bases in between. The CDR3 DNA sequence: TGTGCCACCAGTGATTCCCCAGGCAATCAGCCCCAGCATTTT. This gives the protein CATSDSPGNQPQHF.

The J gene is TRBJ2-7, the V gene TRBV27, with D maybe TRBD1 (6 bases). V shed 4 bases and J shed 2 bases, with 15 bases lying between them. This CDR3 contains 15 residues. CDR1 and CDR2 from the germline V gene are MNHEY and SMNVEV (reference sequence). The CDR3 reads CASSSTGLDPYEQYF. In DNA form, the CDR3 reads TGTGCCAGCAGTTCGACAGGTCTGGACCCCTACGAGCAGTACTTC.

The V gene is TRBV6-4, the J gene TRBJ1-6; 12 bases are a match to TRBD1. The CDR3 is made up of 16 amino acids. Per germline, CDR1 MRHNA and CDR2 SNTAGT. Trimming took 4 bases from V and 7 from J; bases not matched to a gene: 5. CDR3 residues: CASSAGTGGGNSPLHF. The CDR3 DNA sequence: TGTGCCAGCAGTGCGGGGACAGGGGGCGGAAATTCACCCCTCCACTTT.

CDR3 region: CASSLSGGPGETQYF. The CDR3 nucleotides are TGTGCCAGCAGCCTTAGCGGGGGGCCTGGAGAGACCCAGTACTTC. V gene TRBV6-7 combines with J gene TRBJ2-5; TRBD2 agrees at 10 bases. TRBV6-7 has ORF status, its function being uncertain. This CDR3 is built from 15 residues. V trimming: 6 bases; J trimming: 4 bases; junction bases outside the gene matches: 8.

The rearrangement joins TRBV27 to TRBJ2-1; D might be TRBD1 (5 bases). The germline CDR1 and CDR2 sequences are MNHEY and SMNVEV (reference sequence). The CDR3 loop spans 15 amino acids. Trimming removed 2 bases at V and 2 bases at J, with 10 bases between. For the CDR3, the DNA is TGTGCCAGCAGTTTAGGGGCGTTTACCTACAATGAGCAGTTCTTC. Amino acids: CASSLGAFTYNEQFF.

The chain carries TRBV3-1 (or the pseudogene TRBV3-2) and TRBJ2-7; TRBD1 aligns across 10 bases. Germline values: CDR1 LGHDT, CDR2 YNNKEL (reference sequence). V lost 5 bases to trimming and J lost 3 bases; unmatched junction nucleotides: 4. This CDR3 comprises 14 residues. CDR3: CASSLGQGNYEQYF. The CDR3 nucleotides read TGTGCCAGCAGCTTGGGACAGGGGAACTACGAGCAGTACTTC.

The rearrangement joins TRBV19 to TRBJ2-3; 10 positions match TRBD1. CDR3 length equals 16 residues. V gave up 4 bases and J gave up 1 base; unmatched junction bases: 5. Germline-derived CDR1 and CDR2 are LNHDA and SQIVND (reference sequence). CDR3 region: CASSKGTGEGTDTQYF. The CDR3 region has the DNA TGTGCCAGTAGTAAAGGGACAGGGGAGGGCACAGATACGCAGTATTTT.